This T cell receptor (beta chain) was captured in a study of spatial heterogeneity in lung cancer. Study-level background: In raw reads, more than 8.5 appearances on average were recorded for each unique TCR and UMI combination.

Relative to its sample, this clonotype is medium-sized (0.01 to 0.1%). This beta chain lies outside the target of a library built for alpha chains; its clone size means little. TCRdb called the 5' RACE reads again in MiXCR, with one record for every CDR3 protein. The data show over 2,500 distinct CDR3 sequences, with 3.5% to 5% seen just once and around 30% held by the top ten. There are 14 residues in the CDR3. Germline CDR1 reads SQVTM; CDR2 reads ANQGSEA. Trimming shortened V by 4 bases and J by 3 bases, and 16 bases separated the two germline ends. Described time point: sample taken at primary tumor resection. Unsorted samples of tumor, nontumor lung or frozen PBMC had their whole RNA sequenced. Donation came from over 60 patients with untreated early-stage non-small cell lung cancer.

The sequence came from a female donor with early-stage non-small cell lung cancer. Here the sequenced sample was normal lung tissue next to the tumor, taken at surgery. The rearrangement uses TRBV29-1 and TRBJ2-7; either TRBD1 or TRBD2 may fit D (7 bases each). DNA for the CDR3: TGCAGCGTTGCCGGGGAGGGGGCTATCTACGAGCAGTACTTC. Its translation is CSVAGEGAIYEQYF.